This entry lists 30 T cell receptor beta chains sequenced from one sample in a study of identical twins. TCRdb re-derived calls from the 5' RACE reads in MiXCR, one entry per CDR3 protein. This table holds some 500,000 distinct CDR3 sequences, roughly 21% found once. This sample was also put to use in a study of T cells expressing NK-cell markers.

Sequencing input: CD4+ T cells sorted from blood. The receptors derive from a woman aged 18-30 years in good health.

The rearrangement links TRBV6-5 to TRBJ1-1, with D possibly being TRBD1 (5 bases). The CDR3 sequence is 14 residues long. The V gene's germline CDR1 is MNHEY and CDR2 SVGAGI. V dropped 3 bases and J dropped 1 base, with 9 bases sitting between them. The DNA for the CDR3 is TGTGCCAGCAGTTATAAAACAGGGAACACTGAAGCTTTCTTT. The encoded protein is CASSYKTGNTEAFF.

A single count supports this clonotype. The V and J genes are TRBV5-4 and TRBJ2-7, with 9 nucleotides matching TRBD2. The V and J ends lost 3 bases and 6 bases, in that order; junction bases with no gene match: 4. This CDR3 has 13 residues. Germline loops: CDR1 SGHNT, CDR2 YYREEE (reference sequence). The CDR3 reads CASSYGTSSEQYF. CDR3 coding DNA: TGTGCCAGCAGCTACGGGACTAGCTCCGAGCAGTACTTC.

CDR3 DNA: TGTGCCAGCAGCTCAGGGTATGAGCAGTTCTTC. This translates into CASSSGYEQFF. This chain connects TRBV7-6 to TRBJ2-1; TRBD1 is a possible D gene (5 bases). The CDR3 has 11 amino acids. V was trimmed by 4 bases and J by 8 bases, leaving 6 bases between them. CDR1 is SGHVS, CDR2 FNYEAQ, per germline.

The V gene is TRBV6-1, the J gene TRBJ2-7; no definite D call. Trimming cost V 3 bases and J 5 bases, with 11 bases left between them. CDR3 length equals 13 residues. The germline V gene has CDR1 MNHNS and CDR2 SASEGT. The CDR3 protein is CASSDLSADEQYF. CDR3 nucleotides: TGTGCCAGCAGTGATCTCTCGGCGGACGAGCAGTACTTC.

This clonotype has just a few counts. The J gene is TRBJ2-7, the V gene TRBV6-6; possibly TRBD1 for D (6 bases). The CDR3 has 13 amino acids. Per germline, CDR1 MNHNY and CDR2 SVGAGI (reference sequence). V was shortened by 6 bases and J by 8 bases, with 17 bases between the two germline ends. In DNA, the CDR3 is TGTGCCAGCAGCCAAGGGCCACAGGGAAAGCAGTACTTC. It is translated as CASSQGPQGKQYF.

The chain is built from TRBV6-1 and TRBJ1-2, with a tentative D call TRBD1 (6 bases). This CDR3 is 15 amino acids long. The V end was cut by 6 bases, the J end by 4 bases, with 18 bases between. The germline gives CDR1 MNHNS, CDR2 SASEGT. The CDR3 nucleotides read TGTGCCAGCAGCCTCGCGGGGCAGGGGACCTATGGCTACACCTTC. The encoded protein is CASSLAGQGTYGYTF.

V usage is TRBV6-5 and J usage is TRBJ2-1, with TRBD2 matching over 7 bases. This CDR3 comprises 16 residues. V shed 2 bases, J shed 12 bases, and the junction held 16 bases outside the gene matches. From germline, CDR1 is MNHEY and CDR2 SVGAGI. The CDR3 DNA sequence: TGTGCCAGCAGTTACAAAACTAGCGCCCCATTCCTAGGGCAGTTCTTC. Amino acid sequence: CASSYKTSAPFLGQFF.

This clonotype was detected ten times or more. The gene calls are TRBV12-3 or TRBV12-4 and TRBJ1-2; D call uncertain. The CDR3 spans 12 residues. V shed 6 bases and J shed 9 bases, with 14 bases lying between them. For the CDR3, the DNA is TGTGCCAGCAGCCCCTCACACTTTCGCTACACCTTC. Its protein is CASSPSHFRYTF.

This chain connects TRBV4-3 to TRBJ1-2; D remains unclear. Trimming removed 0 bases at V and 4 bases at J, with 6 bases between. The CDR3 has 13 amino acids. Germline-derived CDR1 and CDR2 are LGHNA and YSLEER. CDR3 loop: CASSQDLSYGYTF. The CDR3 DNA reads TGCGCCAGCAGCCAAGATCTCTCCTATGGCTACACCTTC.

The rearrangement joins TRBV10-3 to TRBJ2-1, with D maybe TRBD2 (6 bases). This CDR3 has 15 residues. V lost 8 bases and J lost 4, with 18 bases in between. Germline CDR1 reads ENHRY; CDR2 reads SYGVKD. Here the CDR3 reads CAIRSGNGGYNEQFF. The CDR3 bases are TGTGCCATCCGGTCCGGGAACGGGGGATACAATGAGCAGTTCTTC.

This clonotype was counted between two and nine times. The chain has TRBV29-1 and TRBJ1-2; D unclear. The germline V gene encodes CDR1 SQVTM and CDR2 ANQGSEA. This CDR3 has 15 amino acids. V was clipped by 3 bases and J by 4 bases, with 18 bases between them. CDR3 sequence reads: CSVDKGSKNLYGYTF. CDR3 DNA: TGCAGCGTTGATAAGGGCAGCAAAAACCTCTATGGCTACACCTTC.

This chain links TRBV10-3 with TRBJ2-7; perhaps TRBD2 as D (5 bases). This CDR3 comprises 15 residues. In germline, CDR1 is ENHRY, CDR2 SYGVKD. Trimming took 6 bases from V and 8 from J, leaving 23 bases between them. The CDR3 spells CAISPPNALGRQQYF. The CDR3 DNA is TGTGCCATCAGCCCCCCGAACGCACTAGGGCGCCAGCAGTACTTC.

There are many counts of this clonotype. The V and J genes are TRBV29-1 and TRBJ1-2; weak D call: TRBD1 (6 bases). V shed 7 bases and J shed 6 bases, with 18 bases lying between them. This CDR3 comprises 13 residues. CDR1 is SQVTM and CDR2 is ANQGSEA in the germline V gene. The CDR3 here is CSARGRGTDGYTF. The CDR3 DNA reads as TGCAGCGCCCGGGGGCGGGGAACGGATGGCTACACCTTC.

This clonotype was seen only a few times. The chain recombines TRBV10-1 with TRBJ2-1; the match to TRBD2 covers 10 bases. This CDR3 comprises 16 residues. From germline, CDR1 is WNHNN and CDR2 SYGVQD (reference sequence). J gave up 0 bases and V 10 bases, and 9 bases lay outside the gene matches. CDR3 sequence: CAIPGLAPSSYNEQFF. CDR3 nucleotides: TGCGCCATTCCGGGACTAGCGCCAAGCTCCTACAATGAGCAGTTCTTC.

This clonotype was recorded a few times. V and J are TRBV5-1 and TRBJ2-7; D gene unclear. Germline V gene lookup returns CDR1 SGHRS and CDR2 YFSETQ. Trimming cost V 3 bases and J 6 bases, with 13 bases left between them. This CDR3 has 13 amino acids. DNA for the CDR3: TGCGCCAGCAGCTCCCAAGTGTCTTCCGAGCAGTACTTC. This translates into CASSSQVSSEQYF.

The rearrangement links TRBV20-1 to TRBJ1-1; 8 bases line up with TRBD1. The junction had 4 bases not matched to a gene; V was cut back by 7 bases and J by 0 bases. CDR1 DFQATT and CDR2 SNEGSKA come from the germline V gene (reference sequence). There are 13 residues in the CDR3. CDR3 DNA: TGCAGTGTTTCGACAGGGGTGAACACTGAAGCTTTCTTT. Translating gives CSVSTGVNTEAFF.

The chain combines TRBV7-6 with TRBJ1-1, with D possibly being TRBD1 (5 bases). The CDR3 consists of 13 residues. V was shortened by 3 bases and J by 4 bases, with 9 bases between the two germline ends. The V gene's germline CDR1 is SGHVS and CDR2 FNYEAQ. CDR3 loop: CASSFGGTTEAFF. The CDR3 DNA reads TGTGCCAGCAGCTTCGGGGGTACCACTGAAGCTTTCTTT.

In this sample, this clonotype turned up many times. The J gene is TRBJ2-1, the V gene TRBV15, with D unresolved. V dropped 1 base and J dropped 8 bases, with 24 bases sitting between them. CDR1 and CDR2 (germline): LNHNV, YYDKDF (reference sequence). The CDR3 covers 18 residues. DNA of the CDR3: TGTGCCACCAGCAGAGCGGGCCATGTGTCCCTCGTCCGGTATGAGCAGTTCTTC. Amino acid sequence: CATSRAGHVSLVRYEQFF. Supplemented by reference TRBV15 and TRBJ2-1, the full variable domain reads DAMVIQNPRYQVTQFGKPVTLSCSQTLNHNVMYWYQQKSSQAPKLLFHYYDKDFNNEADTPDNFQSRRPNTSFCFLDIRSPGLGDTAMYLCATSRAGHVSLVRYEQFFGPGTRLTVL.

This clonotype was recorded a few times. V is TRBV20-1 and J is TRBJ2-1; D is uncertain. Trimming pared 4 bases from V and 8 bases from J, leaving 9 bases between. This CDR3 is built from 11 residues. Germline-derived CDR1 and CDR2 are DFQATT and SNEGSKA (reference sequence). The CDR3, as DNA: TGCAGTGCTACCTCGTACCATGAGCAGTTCTTC. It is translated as CSATSYHEQFF.

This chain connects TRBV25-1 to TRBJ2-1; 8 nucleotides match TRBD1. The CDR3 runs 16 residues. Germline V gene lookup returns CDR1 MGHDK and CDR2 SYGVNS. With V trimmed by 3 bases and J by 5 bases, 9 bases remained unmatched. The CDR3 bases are TGTGCCAGCAGTGAGCCGGACAGGGTAGGACACAATGAGCAGTTCTTC. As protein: CASSEPDRVGHNEQFF.

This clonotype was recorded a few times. The CDR3, as DNA: TGTGCCAGCAGCGTAGAACGGGACGGAGACTACGAGCAGTACTTC. It translates to CASSVERDGDYEQYF. The J gene is TRBJ2-7, the V gene TRBV9; TRBD1 or TRBD2 may be the D gene (5 bases each). Trimming removed 0 bases at V and 3 bases at J, with 13 bases between. This CDR3 has 15 amino acids. Germline V lookup: CDR1 SGDLS, CDR2 YYNGEE.

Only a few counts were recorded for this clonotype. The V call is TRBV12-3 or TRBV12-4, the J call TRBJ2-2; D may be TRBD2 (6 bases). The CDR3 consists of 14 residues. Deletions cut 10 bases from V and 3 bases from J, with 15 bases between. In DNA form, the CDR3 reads TGTGCCACCAAGGTCGGGAGATACACCGGGGAGCTGTTTTTT. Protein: CATKVGRYTGELFF.

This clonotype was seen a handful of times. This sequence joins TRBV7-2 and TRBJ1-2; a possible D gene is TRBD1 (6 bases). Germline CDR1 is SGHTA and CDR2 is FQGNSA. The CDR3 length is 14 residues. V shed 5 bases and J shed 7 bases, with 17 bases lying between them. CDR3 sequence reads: CASSPHGGGAGYTF. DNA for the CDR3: TGTGCCAGCAGCCCACACGGGGGGGGCGCTGGCTACACCTTC.

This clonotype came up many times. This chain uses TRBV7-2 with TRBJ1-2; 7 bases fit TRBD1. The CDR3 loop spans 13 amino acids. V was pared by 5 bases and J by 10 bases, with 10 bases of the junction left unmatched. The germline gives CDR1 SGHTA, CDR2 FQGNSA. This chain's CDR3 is CASSPIRDSVYTF. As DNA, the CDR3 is TGTGCCAGCAGCCCAATCCGGGACAGCGTCTACACCTTC.

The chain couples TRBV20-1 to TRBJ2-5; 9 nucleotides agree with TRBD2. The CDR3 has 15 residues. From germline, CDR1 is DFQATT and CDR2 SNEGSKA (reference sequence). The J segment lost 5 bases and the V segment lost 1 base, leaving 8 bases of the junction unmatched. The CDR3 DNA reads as TGCAGTGCTAGAGTACGCGCGGGGGGGCCGGAGACCCAGTACTTC. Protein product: CSARVRAGGPETQYF.

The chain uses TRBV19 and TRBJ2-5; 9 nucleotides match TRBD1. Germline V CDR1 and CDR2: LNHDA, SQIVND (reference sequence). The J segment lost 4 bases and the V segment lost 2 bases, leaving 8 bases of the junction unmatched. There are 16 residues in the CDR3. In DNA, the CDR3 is TGTGCCAGTAGTATATATGTAGGGACAGGGACAGAGACCCAGTACTTC. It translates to CASSIYVGTGTETQYF.

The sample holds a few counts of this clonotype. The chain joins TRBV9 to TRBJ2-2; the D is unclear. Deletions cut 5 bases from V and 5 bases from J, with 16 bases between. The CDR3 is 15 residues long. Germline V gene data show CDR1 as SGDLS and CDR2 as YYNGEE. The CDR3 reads CASSSKGHATGELFF. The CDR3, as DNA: TGTGCCAGCAGTTCTAAAGGCCACGCGACCGGGGAGCTGTTTTTT.

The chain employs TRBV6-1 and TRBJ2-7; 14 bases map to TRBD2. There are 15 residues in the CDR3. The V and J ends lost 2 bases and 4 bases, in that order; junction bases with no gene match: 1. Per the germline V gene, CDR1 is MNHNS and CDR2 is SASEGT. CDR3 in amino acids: CASSERTSGGYEQYF. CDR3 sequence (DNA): TGTGCCAGCAGTGAACGGACTAGCGGGGGGTACGAGCAGTACTTC.

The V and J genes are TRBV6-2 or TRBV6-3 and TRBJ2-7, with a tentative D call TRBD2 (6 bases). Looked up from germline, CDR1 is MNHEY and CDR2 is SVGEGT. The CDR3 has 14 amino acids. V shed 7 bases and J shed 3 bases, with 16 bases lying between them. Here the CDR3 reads CASKVASASYEQYF. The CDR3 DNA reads TGTGCCAGCAAAGTGGCTAGCGCCAGCTACGAGCAGTACTTC.

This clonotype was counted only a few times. This CDR3 reads CASSTRQGWTEAFF. CDR3 DNA: TGTGCCAGCAGTACCAGACAGGGGTGGACTGAAGCTTTCTTT. The V call is TRBV6-1, the J call TRBJ1-1, with TRBD1 matching over 8 bases. The V segment lost 5 bases and the J segment 5 bases; nucleotides outside the gene matches: 7. The CDR3 spans 14 residues. CDR1 is MNHNS and CDR2 is SASEGT in the germline V gene.